This TCR beta chain was sequenced during a study of shared clonotypes between healthy human individuals. Study outcomes and limitations: Clonotype sharing across several donors was observed for approximately 5% of naive CD4 clonotypes.

The V end was cut by 4 bases, the J end by 10 bases, with 17 bases between. From germline, CDR1 is GTSNPN and CDR2 SVGIG (reference sequence). This CDR3 is 14 amino acids long. Terminally differentiated effector memory CD45RA+ cells were excluded by CCR7 positive selection of CD45RO-negative cells. Deep level was the assay's run setting. Sequenced by immunoSEQ multiplex PCR; TCRdb stores in-frame clones only, minus some. The profile shows around 2,100,000 clones, around 96% of them singletons. Remarks on this clone: Antigen specificity is unknown.

The sequence was obtained from a man between 18 and 29 years old in good health. The rearrangement uses TRBV30 and TRBJ1-6; the D gene is possibly TRBD1 (6 bases). Sample: naive CD8+ T cells sorted from blood. CDR3 residues: CAWTLTGLGSPLHF. The CDR3 region has the DNA TGTGCCTGGACCCTGACAGGTCTGGGGTCACCCCTCCACTTT.